These 26 T cell receptor beta chains were all obtained from the same sample, sequenced in a study of blood T cell repertoires in COVID-19. Measured with immunoSEQ multiplex PCR; TCRdb has only the in-frame clones, and not every one. The table shows about 160,000 clones, with over 80% occurring only once. The sequencing input was peripheral blood. Source of these receptors: a man aged 30 to 45 with COVID-19, enrolled during active disease.

The chain has TRBV11-2 and TRBJ2-2, with a tentative D call TRBD2 (7 bases). This CDR3 is built from 15 residues. The germline V gene has CDR1 SGHAT and CDR2 FQNNGV. V was clipped by 5 bases and J by 5 bases, with 15 bases between them. The CDR3 loop is CASSPLGGPTGELFF. The CDR3 coding sequence is TGTGCCAGCAGCCCGCTCGGGGGGCCGACCGGGGAGCTGTTTTTT.

The V and J genes are TRBV6-2 or TRBV6-3 and TRBJ1-1, with D uncertain. Per germline, CDR1 MNHEY and CDR2 SVGEGT. This CDR3 has 15 amino acids. The V and J ends lost 2 bases and 4 bases respectively, with 14 bases between them. CDR3 protein: CASSYHPGLATEAFF. CDR3 in DNA: TGTGCCAGCAGTTACCATCCGGGGTTGGCCACTGAAGCTTTCTTT.

The V call is TRBV5-4, the J call TRBJ2-5; 7 bases are shared with TRBD2. Trimming at V came to 5 bases and at J to 5 bases, leaving 3 bases not matched to a gene. This CDR3 has 12 amino acids. Per germline, CDR1 SGHNT and CDR2 YYREEE (reference sequence). The CDR3 protein is CASRRELETQYF. DNA for the CDR3: TGTGCCAGCAGGCGGGAGCTGGAGACCCAGTACTTC.

The chain employs TRBV7-2 and TRBJ2-7; 14 positions agree with TRBD2. V trimming: 3 bases; J trimming: 6 bases; junction bases outside the gene matches: 4. From germline, CDR1 is SGHTA and CDR2 FQGNSA. The CDR3 runs 15 residues. CDR3 nucleotides: TGTGCCAGCAGCTTTGGGACTAGCGGGAGCCGCGAGCAGTACTTC. The encoded protein is CASSFGTSGSREQYF. Based on the CDR3 plus reference TRBV7-2 and TRBJ2-7, the full variable domain is GAGVSQSPSNKVTEKGKDVELRCDPISGHTALYWYRQSLGQGLEFLIYFQGNSAPDKSGLPSDRFSAERTGGSVSTLTIQRTQQEDSAVYLCASSFGTSGSREQYFGPGTRLTVT.

This chain uses TRBV18 with TRBJ2-1, with 8 nucleotides matching TRBD2. After removal of 4 bases from V and 4 bases from J, the junction contained 6 bases not matched to a gene. The CDR3 loop spans 15 amino acids. CDR1 is KGHSH and CDR2 is LQKENI in the germline V gene. The CDR3 DNA reads TGTGCCAGCTCACGAGAAATAGCGGGGTACAATGAGCAGTTCTTC. It codes for CASSREIAGYNEQFF.

V and J are TRBV27 and TRBJ1-5; D is perhaps TRBD1 (6 bases). V lost 10 bases to trimming and J lost 0 bases, with 16 bases between them. The CDR3 extends over 15 amino acids. Germline-derived CDR1 and CDR2 are MNHEY and SMNVEV (reference sequence). The CDR3 sequence: CATRSGTSSNQPQHF. For the CDR3, the DNA is TGTGCCACCAGGTCCGGGACAAGTAGCAATCAGCCCCAGCATTTT.

About this clone: Other nucleotide sequences from this sample produce the same CDR3. The CDR3 region is CASSRQGPLTDTQYF. The CDR3 nucleotides read TGTGCCAGCAGCCGACAGGGCCCCCTCACAGATACGCAGTATTTT. The chain has TRBV5-8 and TRBJ2-3, with 7 positions matching TRBD1. CDR1 is SGHTS and CDR2 is YDEGEE in the germline V gene. CDR3 length: 15 residues. The trim removed 4 bases at V and 2 bases at J, leaving 7 bases unmatched. Variable domain in full (rest from reference TRBV5-8 and TRBJ2-3): EAGVTQSPTHLIKTRGQQATLRCSPISGHTSVYWYQQALGLGLQFLLWYDEGEERNRGNFPPRFSGRQFPNYSSELNVNALELEDSALYLCASSRQGPLTDTQYFGPGTRLTVL.

The chain has TRBV7-2 and TRBJ2-1; no clear D. Germline-derived CDR1 and CDR2 are SGHTA and FQGNSA. V lost 1 base and J lost 2, with 6 bases in between. The CDR3 is made up of 14 amino acids. The CDR3 DNA reads as TGTGCCAGCAGCTTAGTAGTCCCCTACAATGAGCAGTTCTTC. This codes for CASSLVVPYNEQFF.

The chain is built from TRBV24-1 and TRBJ2-5, with D unclear. V shed 1 base and J shed 5 bases, with 4 bases lying between them. CDR1 and CDR2 from the germline V gene are KGHDR and SFDVKD. The CDR3 spans 12 residues. For the CDR3, the DNA is TGTGCCACCAGTGATTTCGGGGAGACCCAGTACTTC. It codes for CATSDFGETQYF.

The chain uses TRBV4-3 and TRBJ2-1; 8 bases are a match to TRBD2. After removal of 4 bases from V and 4 bases from J, the junction contained 12 bases not matched to a gene. The CDR3 totals 17 residues. CDR1 and CDR2 from the germline V gene are LGHNA and YSLEER. For the CDR3, the DNA is TGCGCCAGCAGCCGAACGTTCAGGACTAGCCATTACAATGAGCAGTTCTTC. Translation gives CASSRTFRTSHYNEQFF.

The chain joins TRBV18 to TRBJ1-6; D is unclear. This CDR3 has 13 residues. Between the trimmed V and J ends, which lost 6 bases and 14 bases, there was a span of 17 bases. Looked up from germline, CDR1 is KGHSH and CDR2 is LQKENI. This CDR3 reads CASSPTGASTLHF. DNA of the CDR3: TGTGCCAGCTCCCCAACGGGAGCCTCCACCCTCCACTTT.

The chain combines TRBV7-2 with TRBJ1-1; D is uncertain. Germline assignment: CDR1 SGHTA and CDR2 FQGNSA. The CDR3 consists of 16 residues. V dropped 5 bases and J dropped 1 base, with 17 bases sitting between them. The CDR3 nucleotides are TGTGCCAGCAGCGTTAATTCACCGGGTTCGAACACTGAAGCTTTCTTT. Its protein is CASSVNSPGSNTEAFF.

The rearrangement joins TRBV7-3 to TRBJ1-2; 8 nucleotides match TRBD1. The germline V gene encodes CDR1 SGHTA and CDR2 FQGTGA. Trimming took 5 bases from V and 8 from J; bases not matched to a gene: 7. The CDR3 extends over 13 amino acids. CDR3: CASSPTGVWGYTF. CDR3 bases: TGTGCCAGCAGCCCGACAGGGGTCTGGGGCTACACCTTC.

The gene calls are TRBV19 and TRBJ1-1; D is possibly TRBD1 (5 bases). Germline CDR1 is LNHDA and CDR2 is SQIVND (reference sequence). Between the trimmed V and J ends, which lost 7 bases and 2 bases, there was a span of 14 bases. The CDR3 has 14 residues. The CDR3 nucleotides are TGTGCCAGTACCTACGACAGTTCTAACACTGAAGCTTTCTTT. This gives the protein CASTYDSSNTEAFF. The full variable domain, its missing parts supplied by reference TRBV19 and TRBJ1-1, is DGGITQSPKYLFRKEGQNVTLSCEQNLNHDAMYWYRQDPGQGLRLIYYSQIVNDFQKGDIAEGYSVSREKKESFPLTVTSAQKNPTAFYLCASTYDSSNTEAFFGQGTRLTVV.

V gene TRBV28 combines with J gene TRBJ2-7; TRBD2 aligns across 14 bases. Germline V CDR1 and CDR2: MDHEN, SYDVKM. J was trimmed by 4 bases and V by 6 bases; bases with no gene match: 14. The CDR3 covers 18 residues. CDR3 bases: TGTGCCAGCAGGACAGGGACTAGCGGGAGATTTAGAAGGTACGAGCAGTACTTC. Translating gives CASRTGTSGRFRRYEQYF.

The chain joins TRBV6-5 to TRBJ1-4; 7 nucleotides agree with TRBD1. The CDR3 is made up of 15 amino acids. The J segment lost 7 bases and the V segment lost 5 bases, leaving 10 bases of the junction unmatched. Looked up from germline, CDR1 is MNHEY and CDR2 is SVGAGI. CDR3 DNA sequence: TGTGCCAGCAGTCCTCAGACAGGGCTGCGTGAAAAACTGTTTTTT. Protein: CASSPQTGLREKLFF.

The CDR3 is CASSLEVDGRTYEQYF. The CDR3 DNA is TGTGCCAGCAGCTTAGAGGTTGACGGGAGGACGTACGAGCAGTACTTC. The chain carries TRBV7-9 and TRBJ2-7; 7 nucleotides agree with TRBD2. This CDR3 has 16 amino acids. The trim removed 1 base at V and 4 bases at J, leaving 10 bases unmatched. Germline V gene sequence: CDR1 SEHNR, CDR2 FQNEAQ (reference sequence).

This sequence joins TRBV7-2 and TRBJ2-1; D might be TRBD2 (6 bases). Germline values: CDR1 SGHTA, CDR2 FQGNSA. This CDR3 is 16 amino acids long. Trimming removed 5 bases at V and 4 bases at J, with 18 bases between. CDR3 coding DNA: TGTGCCAGCAGCCCGGGGGTATTCGTGAATTACAATGAGCAGTTCTTC. Its translation: CASSPGVFVNYNEQFF.

This chain joins TRBV19 and TRBJ2-3; D is perhaps TRBD1 (5 bases). V was pared by 6 bases and J by 3 bases, with 16 bases between. Germline loops: CDR1 LNHDA, CDR2 SQIVND (reference sequence). The length of the CDR3 is 15 residues. The DNA of the CDR3 is TGTGCCAGTAGACACCCAGACAGTCCAACAGATACGCAGTATTTT. Its protein is CASRHPDSPTDTQYF.

This chain joins TRBV7-2 and TRBJ1-1, with D tentatively TRBD1 (5 bases). CDR1 is SGHTA, CDR2 FQGNSA, per germline. V gave up 4 bases and J gave up 0 bases, with 12 bases separating them. The CDR3 has 15 residues. The CDR3 region is CASSSTRGVNTEAFF. The CDR3 nucleotides read TGTGCCAGCAGCTCTACCCGGGGGGTGAACACTGAAGCTTTCTTT.

The chain employs TRBV6-5 and TRBJ2-7; TRBD1 matches at 7 bases. The V segment lost 7 bases and the J segment 3 bases; nucleotides outside the gene matches: 6. This CDR3 is 13 amino acids long. Germline V gene lookup returns CDR1 MNHEY and CDR2 SVGAGI. CDR3 loop: CASTNNRGYEQYF. The DNA of the CDR3 is TGTGCCAGCACTAATAACAGGGGCTACGAGCAGTACTTC.

The chain joins TRBV4-1 to TRBJ1-1; possible D gene TRBD1, 5 bases. The CDR3 is made up of 15 amino acids. The V end was cut by 0 bases, the J end by 2 bases, with 10 bases between. Germline CDR1 MGHRA, CDR2 YSYEKL. The CDR3 loop is CASSQEEGFNTEAFF. CDR3 nucleotide sequence: TGCGCCAGCAGCCAAGAGGAGGGGTTCAACACTGAAGCTTTCTTT.

This sequence joins TRBV5-4 and TRBJ2-1; maybe TRBD2 (5 bases). Germline CDR1 SGHNT, CDR2 YYREEE (reference sequence). CDR3 size: 13 residues. Trimming took off 0 bases at V and 5 bases at J, with 6 bases between the two ends. The CDR3 reads CASSLAGDNEQFF. As DNA, the CDR3 is TGTGCCAGCAGCTTGGCCGGGGACAATGAGCAGTTCTTC.

The chain employs TRBV6-5 and TRBJ2-7, with D possibly matching TRBD1 (6 bases). The CDR3 runs to 15 residues. The germline gives CDR1 MNHEY, CDR2 SVGAGI. V was pared by 0 bases and J by 2 bases, with 11 bases between. DNA of the CDR3: TGTGCCAGCAGTTACTCGACAGGTAGCACCTACGAGCAGTACTTC. Protein sequence: CASSYSTGSTYEQYF.

The chain recombines TRBV2 with TRBJ1-3; D remains unclear. Trimming removed 8 bases from V and 4 bases from J, with 6 bases in between. The CDR3 totals 11 residues. From germline, CDR1 is SNHLY and CDR2 FYNNEI. The CDR3: CASSVGNTIYF. CDR3 DNA: TGTGCCAGCTCCGTCGGAAACACCATATATTTT.

V gene TRBV5-1 combines with J gene TRBJ2-1; maybe TRBD1 (6 bases). Trimming left V 5 bases short and J 8 bases short, with 20 bases between. The CDR3 contains 15 residues. Germline CDR1 is SGHRS and CDR2 is YFSETQ. CDR3 sequence (DNA): TGCGCCAGCAGTCTTCCTCTTGGACAGCACGATGAGCAGTTCTTC. This sequence encodes CASSLPLGQHDEQFF.